This TCR beta chain comes out of a study of shared clonotypes between healthy human individuals. Study-wide context: Used for every donor were three CD4 naive, three CD4 memory, two CD8 naive and one CD8 memory plate.

The method was immunoSEQ multiplex PCR; TCRdb's version includes in-frame clones alone and lacks a portion of them. This sample has about 1.1 million clones, with around three quarters found just once. Material: memory CD4+ T cells from PBMCs. Subset reported: CD45RA-negative fraction. This clonotype was sampled from a man aged 18 to 29 in good health. Some clones in this sample may be carry-over from other donors' samples.

The CDR3 sequence: CASSLYAGPKDTQYF. For the CDR3, the DNA is TGTGCCAGCAGCTTATACGCGGGGCCTAAAGATACGCAGTATTTT. The V call is TRBV7-3, the J call TRBJ2-3, with D possibly TRBD2 on 6 matching bases. Between the trimmed V and J ends, which lost 2 bases and 5 bases, there was a span of 14 bases. Per germline, CDR1 SGHTA and CDR2 FQGTGA. The CDR3 loop spans 15 amino acids.